This T cell receptor beta chain was obtained from a study of quantifying T cell responses using KT2 cells. Study-level information: RNA was reverse transcribed with TCR alpha and beta constant-region primers.

This clonotype came up many times. The antigen remains unidentified. The CDR3 is 15 residues long. V shed 4 bases and J shed 6 bases, with 16 bases lying between them. CDR1 is SNHLY and CDR2 is FYNNEI in the germline V gene. Each cDNA got a UMI-containing oligo ligated at its 3' end. An equimolar mix of RC1.1 and RC1.2 primed the beta chain across TRBC1 and TRBC2. MiXCR, applied by TCRdb to the UMI-ligation and nested PCR reads, yields one record per CDR3 protein. The sample carries 40,000 to 55,000 distinct CDR3 sequences, around a tenth recorded once. Study-wide points: KT2 sequence counts showed saturation when very many KT2 cells were spiked in.

The material sequenced was PBMCs spiked with cells of the T cell clone KT2. V is TRBV2 and J is TRBJ2-1, with TRBD2 as a possible D gene (6 bases). The clonotype was recovered from a human donor. CDR3 DNA: TGTGCCAGCAGTGGAAATTTACTAGCACGCAATGAGCAGTTCTTC. Protein: CASSGNLLARNEQFF.